Listed here are 5 T cell receptor beta chains from one sample, sequenced in a study of a mutant IDH1 vaccine in newly diagnosed glioma. Method: immunoSEQ multiplex PCR; TCRdb's copy keeps in-frame clones and lacks some. The sample consists of about 32,000 clones, roughly 80% of them appearing once. For these TCRs, the target antigens are not known. Time point here: week 35, safety follow-up. What each vaccine dose contained was 300 ug of mutant IDH1 20-mer peptide, accompanied by topical imiquimod. Sequenced material: PBMCs, taken from a glioma patient whose treatment included an IDH1 peptide vaccine. These receptor sequences come from a woman aged 35 to 49 with glioma.

This clone was counted between two and nine times. V and J are TRBV30 and TRBJ1-1, with D hard to call. CDR1 is GTSNPN and CDR2 is SVGIG in the germline V gene (reference sequence). The CDR3 contains 13 residues. Trimming removed 1 base at V and 0 bases at J, with 6 bases between. Written as DNA, the CDR3 is TGTGCCTGGAGTGCGGTAGTGAACACTGAAGCTTTCTTT. Its translation is CAWSAVVNTEAFF.

This chain uses TRBV6-5 with TRBJ1-1, with 12 bases lining up with TRBD1. The germline V gene encodes CDR1 MNHEY and CDR2 SVGAGI. The V and J ends lost 6 bases and 5 bases, in that order; junction bases with no gene match: 7. There are 15 residues in the CDR3. The CDR3 nucleotides are TGTGCCAGCAGCCCCGGGACAGGGGGCTGGACTGAAGCTTTCTTT. Its translation: CASSPGTGGWTEAFF.

This chain links TRBV2 with TRBJ1-1; D might be TRBD1 (6 bases). This CDR3 region has 14 residues. V dropped 6 bases and J dropped 3 bases, with 14 bases sitting between them. Germline CDR1 reads SNHLY; CDR2 reads FYNNEI. CDR3 region: CASSATGLDTEAFF. The DNA for the CDR3 is TGTGCCAGCAGCGCTACAGGGTTGGACACTGAAGCTTTCTTT.

CDR3 amino acids: CASSEVGGRETQYF. The CDR3 DNA reads TGTGCCAGCAGTGAAGTGGGGGGACGGGAGACCCAGTACTTC. This chain joins TRBV6-1 and TRBJ2-5; D perhaps matches TRBD2 (6 bases). The CDR3 is made up of 14 amino acids. Germline loops: CDR1 MNHNS, CDR2 SASEGT. Trimming cost V 1 base and J 5 bases, with 11 bases left between them.

CDR3 bases: TGTGCCGTGACGTCGGTGTGGGGCAACACCATATATTTT. It translates to CAVTSVWGNTIYF. The chain is built from TRBV19 and TRBJ1-3; TRBD1 is a possible D gene (5 bases). Germline CDR1 is LNHDA and CDR2 is SQIVND (reference sequence). The CDR3 is 13 residues long. Trimming removed 11 bases from V and 7 bases from J, with 18 bases in between.